This paragraph reports one T cell receptor (beta chain). This clone was seen only once. Which antigen it targets is not known. Per-base qualities were not stored, and no clone one base away is much larger. TCRbeta CDR3 regions were amplified from genomic DNA using the immunoSEQ Assay, a bias-controlled multiplex PCR. Concerning the study's data processing: Within the assay, amplification of reference gene primers was used to estimate how many nucleated cells each sample contained. Sequence reads were collapsed and filtered to measure the absolute abundance of every unique TCRbeta CDR3 rearrangement. For each sample, productive Simpson clonality was calculated by taking the square root of Simpson's diversity index across productive rearrangements. TCRdb's version of the immuneACCESS table is confined to in-frame rearrangements and falls short of the full clone set. An unresolved V gene accounts for under half of the shortfall where checked; the remainder is of unknown origin. That table is the source of V, J and clone size, and D and trimming were worked out from the DNA. This sample lists about 290,000 clones; roughly nine tenths were detected once. The ten largest account for 8.5% to 14% of the sample.

V is shortened by 4 bases, J by 4 bases, and the region joining them spans 17 bases. The germline V gene specifies SNHLY as CDR1 and FYNNEI as CDR2. The CDR3 goes from the cysteine to the phenylalanine over 15 residues. Only the CDR3 part of the read is kept: 45 bases, read in frame from the first base. In Seattle, one collaborating source enrolled patients while the infection was active and tracked those patients longitudinally over the course of disease. The collaborating institutions used their own protocols to collect whole blood in K2EDTA tubes. Collaborator samples were shipped for TCRbeta analysis as frozen whole blood, isolated PBMCs, or DNA extracted from either sample type. The sample originates from a study of blood T cell repertoires in COVID-19 (dated by TCRdb to about 2020). Turning to the overall study: Samples covering the acute and convalescent phases of COVID-19 were provided by collaborators in the United States, Italy and Spain. The prospective study material was composed of cDNA or gDNA derived from T cells, B-cell-depleted T cells, or PBMCs. Subjects who had been exposed to COVID-19, were actively infected with it, or had recovered from it provided the deeply sampled blood TCRbeta repertoires that made up the dataset. The repertoires were made available in a free public database intended to serve as a resource for research on the immune response to SARS-CoV-2. Samples were obtained from the ongoing ImmuneRACE study (first 160 participants) and from approximately 1,200 subjects provided by 6 global collaborators. Nearly every sample came with metadata listing a de-identified subject ID, COVID-19 status, age in years and sex. Where available, HLA class I and class II types were taken from metadata supplied by the sample provider and were not determined by assay-based typing.

Study-wide findings and limitations: The amount of clinical and demographic metadata varied by source and participant and was provided uncurated.

This TCR was sampled from a woman in her thirties with COVID-19, enrolled during active disease. The rearranged segments are TRBV2 and TRBJ2-7; TRBD2 might be the D gene, on 5 matching bases. The specimen sequenced was peripheral blood. The CDR3 corresponds to CASSVSLAFSYEQYF. In nucleotide form, the sequence is TGTGCCAGCAGTGTATCGCTAGCTTTTTCTTACGAGCAGTACTTC.